Each of the 13 T cell receptor beta chains below was sequenced from the same sample in a study of CD39 and CD103 CD8 tumor-infiltrating T cells. Sequencing used immunoSEQ multiplex PCR; TCRdb keeps in-frame clones, though not all of them. The sample lists approximately 730 clones, under 85% occurring once. Sequencing was performed on CD39- CD103+ CD8+ T cells sorted from the tumor. Subset in this sample: CD103+CD39- single-positive CD45RA- CD8 T cells. These receptors originate from a human donor with head and neck squamous cell carcinoma.

This clone has a handful of counts. J is TRBJ2-7 and V is TRBV4-1, with TRBD2 matching 8 bases. Germline V lookup: CDR1 MGHRA, CDR2 YSYEKL. With 4 bases clipped from V and 2 bases from J, the junction kept 7 bases outside the gene matches. This CDR3 region has 15 residues. In nucleotides, the CDR3 is TGCGCCAGCAGCCTTACTAGCGGAGAAACCTACGAGCAGTACTTC. Translating it yields CASSLTSGETYEQYF.

This clone was picked up a small number of times. V is TRBV7-8 and J is TRBJ2-7; 7 bases are a match to TRBD1. The CDR3 runs to 15 residues. The germline V gene has CDR1 SGHVS and CDR2 FQNEAQ. In nucleotides, the CDR3 is TGTGCCAGCAGCCTAAGACAGGGCCCGAGTAATGCACCCTCGGTA. It translates to CASSLRQGPSNAPSV.

The rearrangement joins TRBV5-6 to TRBJ2-3; D uncertain. Germline values: CDR1 SGHDT, CDR2 YYEEEE. The CDR3 spans 14 residues. Trimming stripped 2 bases from V and 0 bases from J, with 7 bases between. The CDR3 sequence is CASSFGPSTDTQYF. The CDR3 DNA sequence: TGTGCCAGCAGCTTCGGACCGAGCACAGATACGCAGTATTTT.

The V and J genes are TRBV7-9 and TRBJ2-5; D might be TRBD1 (8 bases). The CDR3 loop spans 15 amino acids. Trimming removed 5 bases at V and 3 bases at J, with 16 bases between. Germline V gene data show CDR1 as SEHNR and CDR2 as FQNEAQ (reference sequence). The CDR3 sequence is CASSPLTGGEETQYF. CDR3 DNA sequence: TGTGCCAGCAGCCCTCTCACAGGGGGGGAAGAGACCCAGTACTTC.

The V gene is TRBV19, the J gene TRBJ2-1; 7 nucleotides agree with TRBD1. Unmatched junction bases numbered 12, after V lost 7 bases and J lost 6 bases. The germline V gene encodes CDR1 LNHDA and CDR2 SQIVND (reference sequence). The CDR3 totals 15 residues. DNA of the CDR3: TGTGCCAGTACTCTAGGGGACAGTTACACCAATGAGCAGTTCTTC. Its protein is CASTLGDSYTNEQFF.

This chain connects TRBV6-5 to TRBJ1-2; a weak D match, TRBD1 (5 bases). The CDR3 consists of 12 residues. CDR1 and CDR2 (germline): MNHEY, SVGAGI. The CDR3 region has the DNA TGTGGGGTCGGGGGTTTGTTCTATGGCTACACCTTC. Its protein product is CGVGGLFYGYTF.

For the CDR3, the DNA is TGTGCCAGCAGTGGGGGGACAGGGGAATATTCGGTGCAGTTCTTC. This encodes CASSGGTGEYSVQFF. This chain connects TRBV6-1 to TRBJ2-1; TRBD1 agrees at 10 bases. The V segment lost 4 bases and the J segment 12 bases; nucleotides outside the gene matches: 12. This CDR3 comprises 15 residues. CDR1 is MNHNS and CDR2 is SASEGT in the germline V gene.

The rearrangement uses TRBV29-1 and TRBJ2-3; 13 positions match TRBD2. With V trimmed by 4 bases and J by 6 bases, 10 bases remained unmatched. CDR3 length equals 16 residues. Per the germline V gene, CDR1 is SQVTM and CDR2 is ANQGSEA. The CDR3 loop is CSVASTSGGAYDTQYF. In DNA, the CDR3 is TGCAGCGTTGCGTCTACTAGCGGGGGGGCTTACGATACGCAGTATTTT.

This clone has just a few counts. The chain combines TRBV6-6 with TRBJ1-2; 7 positions match TRBD1. Germline CDR1 reads MNHNY; CDR2 reads SVGAGI (reference sequence). Losses at the gene ends were 8 bases for V and 5 bases for J; bases not matched to a gene: 5. CDR3 length equals 12 residues. The CDR3 protein is CASASGGYGYTF. The CDR3 DNA reads as TGTGCCAGCGCCTCAGGGGGTTATGGCTACACCTTC.

This clone was found a few times. The chain carries TRBV2 and TRBJ2-2; TRBD1 aligns across 9 bases. CDR3 length: 15 amino acids. Trimming at V came to 3 bases and at J to 6 bases, leaving 5 bases not matched to a gene. Per germline, CDR1 SNHLY and CDR2 FYNNEI. DNA for the CDR3: TGTGCCAGCAGTGACTCAACAGGGGGCCCCGGGGAGCTGTTTTTT. Translated: CASSDSTGGPGELFF.

The chain employs TRBV6-6 and TRBJ2-1; D might be TRBD1 (6 bases). Trimming cost V 11 bases and J 11 bases, with 16 bases left between them. Germline loops: CDR1 MNHNY, CDR2 SVGAGI (reference sequence). This CDR3 spans 11 amino acids. The CDR3 DNA reads TGTGCCCTAAGGTCTGGGGGCCAGCAGTTCTTC. Its translation: CALRSGGQQFF.

The J gene is TRBJ1-1, the V gene TRBV4-1; D is ambiguous. V lost 1 base and J lost 5, with 11 bases in between. Germline values: CDR1 MGHRA, CDR2 YSYEKL. This CDR3 comprises 14 residues. CDR3 nucleotides: TGCGCCAGCAGCCAAGTATTCTCAGGAACTGAAGCTTTCTTT. It is translated as CASSQVFSGTEAFF.

The chain joins TRBV2 to TRBJ2-7; 7 positions match TRBD2. Trimming took 6 bases from V and 0 from J; bases not matched to a gene: 5. CDR1 and CDR2 from the germline V gene are SNHLY and FYNNEI. This CDR3 is built from 14 residues. CDR3: CASRVSGASYEQYF. The CDR3 coding sequence is TGTGCCAGCAGAGTCAGCGGGGCCTCCTACGAGCAGTACTTC.